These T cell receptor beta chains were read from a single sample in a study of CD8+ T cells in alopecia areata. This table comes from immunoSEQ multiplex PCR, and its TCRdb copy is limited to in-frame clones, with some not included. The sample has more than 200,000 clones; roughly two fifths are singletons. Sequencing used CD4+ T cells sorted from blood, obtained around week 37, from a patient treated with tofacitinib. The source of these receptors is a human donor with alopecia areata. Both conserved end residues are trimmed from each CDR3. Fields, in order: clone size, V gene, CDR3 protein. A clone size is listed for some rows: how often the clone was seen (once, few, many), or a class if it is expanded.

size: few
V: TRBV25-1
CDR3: ARINDLGLAAYEQY

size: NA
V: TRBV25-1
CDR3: ASILGTSGNEQF

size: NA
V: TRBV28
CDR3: ASSSRDRHGQPQH

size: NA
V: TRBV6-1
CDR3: ASSPDTASPGELF

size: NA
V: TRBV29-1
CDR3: SVAAHSGKGVGPDTQY

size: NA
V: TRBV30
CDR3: AWSNSGGYT

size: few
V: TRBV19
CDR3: ASSTGPWDEQY

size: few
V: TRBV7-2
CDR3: ASSLLAGRGTDTQY

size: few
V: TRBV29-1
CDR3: SVLPGTINEKLF

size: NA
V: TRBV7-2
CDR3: ASSSSSTGSGYT

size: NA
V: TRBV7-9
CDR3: ASSLMMSGANVLT

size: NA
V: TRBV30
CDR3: AWSVGGSDGETQY

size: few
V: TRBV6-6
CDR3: ASSNTGDQETQY

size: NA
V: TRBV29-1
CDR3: SAEGRANTEAF

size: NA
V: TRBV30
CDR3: AWSVILNEQF

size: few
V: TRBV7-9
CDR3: ASSRSSGASGETQY

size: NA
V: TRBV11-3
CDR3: ASSPPDRADTQY

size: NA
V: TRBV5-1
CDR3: ASSPPAGRGYNEQF

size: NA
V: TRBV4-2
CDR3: ASSQIPVSREKLF

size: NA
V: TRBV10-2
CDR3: ASGTGGPETQY

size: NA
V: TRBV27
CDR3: ASSPGRTTSYEQY

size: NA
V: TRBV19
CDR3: ASSIPSRSGAYEQY

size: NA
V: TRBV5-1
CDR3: ASSRRTDRAETQY

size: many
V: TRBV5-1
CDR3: ASSWGRGQETQY

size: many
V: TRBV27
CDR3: ASSSHGPANYGYT

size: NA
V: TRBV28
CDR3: ASRPRDREMNEQF

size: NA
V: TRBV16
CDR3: ASSQSGETQY

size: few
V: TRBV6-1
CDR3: ASSEPGLPYGYT

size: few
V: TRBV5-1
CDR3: ASSTAGGNTEAF

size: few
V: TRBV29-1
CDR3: SVRGQTEHTEAF

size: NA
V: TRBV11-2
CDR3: ASSSLAPGTGIGYT

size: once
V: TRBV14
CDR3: ASSRIGLADSYNEQF

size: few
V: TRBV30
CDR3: AWSAPGTSQETQY

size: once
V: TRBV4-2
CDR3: ASSHPSSSPLH

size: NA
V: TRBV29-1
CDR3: SVPGEGRYEQY

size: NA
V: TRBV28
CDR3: ASSPAGDSSYEQY

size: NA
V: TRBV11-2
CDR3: ASSLDLGRTEAF

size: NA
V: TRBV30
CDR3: AWSIPWGREQY

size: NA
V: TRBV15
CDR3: ATRGRVTGELF

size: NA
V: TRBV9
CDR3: ASSAAGGGGNTEAF

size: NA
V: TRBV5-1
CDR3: ASSVTPGTSAETQY

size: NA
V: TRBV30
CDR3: AWSVRPGGRGNQPQH

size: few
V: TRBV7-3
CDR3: ASSLEAGNTIY

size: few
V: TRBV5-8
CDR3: ASSLGTENGYT

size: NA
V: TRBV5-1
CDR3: ASSLSASGANVLT

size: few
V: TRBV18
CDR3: ASSRSGAGYEQY

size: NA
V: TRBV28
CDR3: ASSSGSGKTQY